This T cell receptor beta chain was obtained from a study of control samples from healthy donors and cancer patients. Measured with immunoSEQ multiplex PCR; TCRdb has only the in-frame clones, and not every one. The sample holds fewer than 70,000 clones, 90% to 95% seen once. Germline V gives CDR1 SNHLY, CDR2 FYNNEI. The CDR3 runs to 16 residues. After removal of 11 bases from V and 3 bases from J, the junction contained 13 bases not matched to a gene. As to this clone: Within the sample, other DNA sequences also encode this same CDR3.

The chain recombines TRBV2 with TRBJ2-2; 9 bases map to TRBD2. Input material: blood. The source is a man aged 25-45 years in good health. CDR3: CAPRHAAGGDTGELFF. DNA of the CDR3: TGTGCCCCCCGTCACGCGGCGGGGGGGGACACCGGGGAGCTGTTTTTT.